The 24 T cell receptor beta chains below all came from one sample that was sequenced in a study of OX40 agonist ivuxolimab in advanced cancers. Sequencing used immunoSEQ multiplex PCR; TCRdb keeps in-frame clones, though not all of them. The sample has 35,000 to 45,000 clones, about four fifths seen once. This sample comprised CD4+ or CD8+ T cells sorted from blood, obtained in a trial of the OX40 agonist ivuxolimab. All receptors derive from an adult with an advanced solid tumor such as melanoma, head and neck, liver or kidney cancer.

V gene TRBV5-6 combines with J gene TRBJ2-1; TRBD1 matches 9 bases. The CDR3 sequence is 16 residues long. Trimming took 3 bases from V and 0 from J; bases not matched to a gene: 4. Germline values: CDR1 SGHDT, CDR2 YYEEEE. The CDR3 DNA reads as TGTGCCAGCAGCTCCCGGGACAGGGTCTCCTACAATGAGCAGTTCTTC. Its translation: CASSSRDRVSYNEQFF. The complete variable domain, with remaining parts taken from reference TRBV5-6 and TRBJ2-1, reads DAGVTQSPTHLIKTRGQQVTLRCSPKSGHDTVSWYQQALGQGPQFIFQYYEEEERQRGNFPDRFSGHQFPNYSSELNVNALLLGDSALYLCASSSRDRVSYNEQFFGPGTRLTVL.

The CDR3 here is CAWSTGTANYEQYF. In DNA form, the CDR3 reads TGTGCCTGGAGTACCGGGACAGCTAACTACGAGCAGTACTTC. The rearrangement links TRBV30 to TRBJ2-7; 7 positions agree with TRBD1. Germline V gene sequence: CDR1 GTSNPN, CDR2 SVGIG (reference sequence). Trimming at V came to 2 bases and at J to 3 bases, leaving 7 bases not matched to a gene. The CDR3 has 14 residues.

This clone was detected once. This chain's CDR3 is CASSPPEGPGNQPQHF. Written as DNA, the CDR3 is TGTGCCAGCTCACCACCGGAGGGGCCCGGCAATCAGCCCCAGCATTTT. The chain links TRBV18 to TRBJ1-5; TRBD1 is a possible D gene (5 bases). This CDR3 is built from 16 residues. V lost 0 bases and J 2 bases, leaving 11 bases between the germline ends. Germline assignment: CDR1 KGHSH and CDR2 LQKENI.

The genes are TRBV28 and TRBJ1-5; no clear D. In germline, CDR1 is MDHEN, CDR2 SYDVKM. V was clipped by 8 bases and J by 7 bases, with 15 bases between them. The CDR3 consists of 13 residues. This chain's CDR3 is CASLNSGLQPQHF. Here the CDR3 DNA reads TGTGCCAGCCTCAACTCGGGCCTACAGCCCCAGCATTTT.

V usage is TRBV18 and J usage is TRBJ2-6; D might be TRBD1 (8 bases). Deletions cut 1 base from V and 1 base from J, with 17 bases between. The CDR3 spans 19 residues. Germline-derived CDR1 and CDR2 are KGHSH and LQKENI. CDR3 protein: CASSPQMDRDYSGANVLTF. The CDR3 region has the DNA TGTGCCAGCTCACCACAAATGGACAGGGACTATTCTGGGGCCAACGTCCTGACTTTC.

V is TRBV7-9 and J is TRBJ2-5; D is tentatively TRBD1 or TRBD2 (6 bases each). The ends were cut back, 5 bases at V and 0 bases at J, with 16 bases in the middle. Per the germline V gene, CDR1 is SEHNR and CDR2 is FQNEAQ (reference sequence). The CDR3 runs to 16 residues. In DNA form, the CDR3 reads TGTGCCAGCAGCCCCGTGGGGGGCTCGTACCAAGAGACCCAGTACTTC. Translating it yields CASSPVGGSYQETQYF.

The chain couples TRBV19 to TRBJ2-1; D might be TRBD1 or TRBD2, each matching 6 bases. CDR3 length equals 14 residues. The V gene lost 7 bases and the J gene lost 0 bases, with 10 bases spanning the gap. Germline V lookup: CDR1 LNHDA, CDR2 SQIVND (reference sequence). For the CDR3, the DNA is TGTGCCAGTAATTGGGGGGCCTCCTACAATGAGCAGTTCTTC. It translates to CASNWGASYNEQFF.

The chain employs TRBV7-2 and TRBJ1-6, with 9 nucleotides matching TRBD1. The CDR3 totals 15 residues. From germline, CDR1 is SGHTA and CDR2 FQGNSA. The trim removed 1 base at V and 10 bases at J, leaving 5 bases unmatched. The CDR3: CASSLGGQGRSPLHF. CDR3 coding DNA: TGTGCCAGCAGCTTAGGAGGACAGGGGCGGTCACCCCTCCACTTT.

CDR3 sequence (DNA): TGTGCCAGCAGCTACCGGGAGACCCAGTACTTC. Its translation: CASSYRETQYF. The chain has TRBV5-6 and TRBJ2-5; D is unclear. Deletions cut 3 bases from V and 5 bases from J, with 5 bases between. The CDR3 is 11 residues long. Germline V gene data show CDR1 as SGHDT and CDR2 as YYEEEE.

The chain couples TRBV5-1 to TRBJ2-1; D is ambiguous. Germline values: CDR1 SGHRS, CDR2 YFSETQ. This CDR3 has 13 residues. Trimming took off 5 bases at V and 5 bases at J, with 11 bases between the two ends. The CDR3 bases are TGCGCCAGCAGGCCTAAGGCGCACAATGAGCAGTTCTTC. Translated: CASRPKAHNEQFF.

V gene TRBV6-5 combines with J gene TRBJ2-7; possibly TRBD2 for D (5 bases). Germline V CDR1 and CDR2: MNHEY, SVGAGI. The CDR3 contains 13 residues. Deletions cut 7 bases from V and 5 bases from J, with 15 bases between. The CDR3 nucleotides read TGTGCCAGCATCGACCTAACGGGGAACGAGCAGTACTTC. Protein sequence: CASIDLTGNEQYF.

The chain is built from TRBV7-2 and TRBJ1-5; the D is unclear. CDR1 and CDR2 (germline): SGHTA, FQGNSA. Trimming took off 1 base at V and 7 bases at J, with 8 bases between the two ends. CDR3 length equals 13 residues. The CDR3 spells CASSLGGPQPQHF. For the CDR3, the DNA is TGTGCCAGCAGCTTAGGTGGACCGCAGCCCCAGCATTTT. The entire variable domain, with the rest obtained from reference TRBV7-2 and TRBJ1-5, is as follows: GAGVSQSPSNKVTEKGKDVELRCDPISGHTALYWYRQSLGQGLEFLIYFQGNSAPDKSGLPSDRFSAERTGGSVSTLTIQRTQQEDSAVYLCASSLGGPQPQHFGDGTRLSIL.

This clone is labeled medium-sized. The V call is TRBV30, the J call TRBJ1-3, with D possibly TRBD1 on 6 matching bases. The CDR3 runs to 15 residues. Per germline, CDR1 GTSNPN and CDR2 SVGIG (reference sequence). Trimming removed 5 bases from V and 0 bases from J, with 14 bases in between. In DNA form, the CDR3 reads TGTGCCTGGTCGGGGGCCCCTAGCTCTGGAAACACCATATATTTT. Its protein is CAWSGAPSSGNTIYF.

The chain carries TRBV11-3 and TRBJ2-1; D is undetermined. In germline, CDR1 is SGHNT, CDR2 YENEEA. The CDR3 totals 12 residues. Trimming took 0 bases from V and 9 from J, leaving 6 bases between them. DNA for the CDR3: TGTGCCAGCAGCTTAGATCCCGCTGAGCAGTTCTTC. This encodes CASSLDPAEQFF.

This CDR3 reads CASSQGTGEKLFF. CDR3 DNA: TGTGCCAGCAGCCAAGGGACAGGGGAAAAACTGTTTTTT. This chain links TRBV7-6 with TRBJ1-4; TRBD1 agrees at 9 bases. Trimming removed 5 bases from V and 8 bases from J; junction bases left unmatched: 3. CDR1 is SGHVS, CDR2 FNYEAQ, per germline. The CDR3 length is 13 residues.

The chain joins TRBV27 to TRBJ2-7, with TRBD2 identical over 7 bases. In germline, CDR1 is MNHEY, CDR2 SMNVEV (reference sequence). After removal of 4 bases from V and 4 bases from J, the junction contained 4 bases not matched to a gene. The CDR3 is 13 amino acids. CDR3 amino acids: CASSWGGMYEQYF. In DNA, the CDR3 is TGTGCCAGCAGTTGGGGGGGGATGTACGAGCAGTACTTC.

The V gene is TRBV28, the J gene TRBJ1-2; TRBD1 might be the D (6 bases). The ends were cut back, 5 bases at V and 1 base at J, with 8 bases in the middle. Germline V CDR1 and CDR2: MDHEN, SYDVKM. The CDR3 runs 13 residues. CDR3 residues: CASSEGGNYGYTF. In nucleotides, the CDR3 is TGTGCCAGCAGTGAGGGGGGTAACTATGGCTACACCTTC.

The chain links TRBV5-4 to TRBJ2-4, with a weak D call TRBD1 (5 bases). CDR3 length: 15 residues. From germline, CDR1 is SGHNT and CDR2 YYREEE (reference sequence). Trimming shortened V by 1 base and J by 4 bases, and 12 bases separated the two germline ends. The CDR3 loop is CASSLTGAGKNIQYF. The CDR3 DNA follows: TGTGCCAGCAGCTTGACAGGTGCTGGGAAAAACATTCAGTACTTC.

The chain combines TRBV4-1 with TRBJ1-4, with 9 bases that match TRBD1. Germline V gene data show CDR1 as MGHRA and CDR2 as YSYEKL. This CDR3 region has 18 residues. The V gene end was trimmed by 0 bases and the J gene end by 5 bases; junction bases not matched to a gene: 10. The DNA for the CDR3 is TGCGCCAGCAGCCAAGACGGGGGTAGGGGGACAGGGAATGAAAAACTGTTTTTT. Translation gives CASSQDGGRGTGNEKLFF.

The rearrangement uses TRBV15 and TRBJ1-1, with 7 bases lining up with TRBD1. Germline V lookup: CDR1 LNHNV, CDR2 YYDKDF (reference sequence). Trimming cost V 2 bases and J 7 bases; bases outside gene matches: 7. The CDR3 contains 14 residues. As DNA, the CDR3 is TGTGCCACCAGCAGACCTAGGGACAGAAATGAAGCTTTCTTT. Residues: CATSRPRDRNEAFF.

The chain links TRBV4-1 to TRBJ2-5; 7 bases match TRBD2. J gave up 5 bases and V 0 bases, and 6 bases lay outside the gene matches. From germline, CDR1 is MGHRA and CDR2 YSYEKL. CDR3 size: 15 residues. CDR3 coding DNA: TGCGCCAGCAGCCAAGATGAGCGGGGCACGGAGACCCAGTACTTC. The encoded protein is CASSQDERGTETQYF.

The V gene is TRBV5-1, the J gene TRBJ2-1; 10 bases map to TRBD2. The CDR3 has 16 amino acids. Germline CDR1 is SGHRS and CDR2 is YFSETQ. Trimming removed 2 bases from V and 7 bases from J; junction bases left unmatched: 9. The chain's CDR3 is CASSLRSGRAGNEQFF. In DNA form, the CDR3 reads TGCGCCAGCAGCTTACGAAGCGGGAGGGCCGGAAATGAGCAGTTCTTC.

The V gene is TRBV6-6, the J gene TRBJ1-1; perhaps TRBD1 as D (5 bases). The germline V gene has CDR1 MNHNY and CDR2 SVGAGI (reference sequence). The CDR3 contains 14 residues. V was pared by 5 bases and J by 5 bases, with 15 bases between. Here the CDR3 reads CASSREGIGTEAFF. As DNA, the CDR3 is TGTGCCAGCAGTCGGGAGGGGATCGGGACTGAAGCTTTCTTT.

With respect to this clone: Within the sample, other DNA sequences also encode this same CDR3. The V gene is TRBV9, the J gene TRBJ2-7; possibly TRBD1 for D (6 bases). The CDR3 is 15 residues long. CDR1 is SGDLS and CDR2 is YYNGEE in the germline V gene. V lost 4 bases and J lost 6, with 20 bases in between. The CDR3, as DNA: TGTGCCAGCAGCTCCCGCAGAACAGGGTGCTGCGAGCAGTACTTC. It encodes CASSSRRTGCCEQYF.